This T cell receptor (beta chain) comes out of a study of blood T cell repertoires in COVID-19. The overall study: COVID-19 samples, acute and convalescent, were from the United States, Italy and Spain.

Sequencing was performed with immunoSEQ multiplex PCR; in TCRdb, only in-frame clones are kept and a portion is missing. The table shows fewer than 500,000 clones, with about 89% occurring only once. The ends were cut back, 0 bases at V and 0 bases at J, with 12 bases in the middle. This CDR3 has 18 residues. The V gene's germline CDR1 is LNHNV and CDR2 YYDKDF (reference sequence). The chain is built from TRBV15 and TRBJ1-6, with D possibly being TRBD1 (5 bases). Sequenced material: PBMCs or T cells enriched from blood (not recorded which). The TCR was taken from a young man who had recovered from COVID-19. This CDR3 reads CATSRDAGTSSYNSPLHF. CDR3 in DNA: TGTGCCACCAGCAGAGATGCAGGGACTAGCTCCTATAATTCACCCCTCCACTTT.